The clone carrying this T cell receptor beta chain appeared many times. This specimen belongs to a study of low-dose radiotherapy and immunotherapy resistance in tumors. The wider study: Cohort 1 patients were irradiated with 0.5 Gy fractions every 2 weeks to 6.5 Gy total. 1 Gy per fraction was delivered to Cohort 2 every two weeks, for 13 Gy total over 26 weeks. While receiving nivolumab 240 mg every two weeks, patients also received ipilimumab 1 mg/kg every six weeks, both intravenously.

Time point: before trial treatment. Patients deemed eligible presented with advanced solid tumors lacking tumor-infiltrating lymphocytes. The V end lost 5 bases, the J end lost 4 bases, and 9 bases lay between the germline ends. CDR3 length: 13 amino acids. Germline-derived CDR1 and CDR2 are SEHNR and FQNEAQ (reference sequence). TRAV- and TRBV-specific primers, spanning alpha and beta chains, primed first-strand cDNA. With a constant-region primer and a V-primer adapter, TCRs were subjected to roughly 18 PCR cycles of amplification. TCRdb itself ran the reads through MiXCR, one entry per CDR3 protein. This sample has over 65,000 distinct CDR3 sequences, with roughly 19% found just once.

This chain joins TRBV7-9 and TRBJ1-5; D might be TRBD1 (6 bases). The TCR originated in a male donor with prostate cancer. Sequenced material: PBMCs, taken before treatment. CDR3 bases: TGTGCCAGCAGCGCAACAGGGAATCAGCCCCAGCATTTT. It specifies CASSATGNQPQHF.